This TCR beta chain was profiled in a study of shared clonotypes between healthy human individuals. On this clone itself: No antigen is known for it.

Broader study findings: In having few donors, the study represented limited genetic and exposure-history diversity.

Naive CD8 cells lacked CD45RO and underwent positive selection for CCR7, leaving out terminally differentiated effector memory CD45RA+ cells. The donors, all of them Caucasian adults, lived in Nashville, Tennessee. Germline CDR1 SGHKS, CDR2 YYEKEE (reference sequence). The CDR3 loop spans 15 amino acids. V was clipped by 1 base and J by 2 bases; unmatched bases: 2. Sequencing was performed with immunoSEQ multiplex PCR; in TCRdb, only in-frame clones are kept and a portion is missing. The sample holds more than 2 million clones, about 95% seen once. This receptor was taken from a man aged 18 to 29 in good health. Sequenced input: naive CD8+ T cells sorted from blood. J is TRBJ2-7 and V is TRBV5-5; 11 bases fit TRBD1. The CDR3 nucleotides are TGTGCCAGCAGCTTGCTGGGACAGGGGGCCTACGAGCAGTACTTC. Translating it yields CASSLLGQGAYEQYF. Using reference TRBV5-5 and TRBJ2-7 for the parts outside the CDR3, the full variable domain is DAGVTQSPTHLIKTRGQQVTLRCSPISGHKSVSWYQQVLGQGPQFIFQYYEKEERGRGNFPDRFSARQFPNYSSELNVNALLLGDSALYLCASSLLGQGAYEQYFGPGTRLTVT.